The next 23 T cell receptor beta chains were all read from a single sample in a study of CD4 T cells in relation to SARS-CoV-2 and coronaviruses. No antigen is known for these receptors. The unexposed donors gave CD4+ T cells in about 2010-2019, prior to COVID-19. CD4+ T cells were isolated from the cells after about nine days of culture. Profiling relied on immunoSEQ multiplex PCR, and the TCRdb table lists in-frame clones only, not all of them. The sample includes 25,000 to 30,000 clones, about 80% seen only once; the top ten take 16%. The sequencing sample was made of CD4+ T cells from PBMCs, cultured in vitro. These TCRs come from a human donor in good health.

CDR3 protein: CASSQMSSGSGTGELFF. Here the CDR3 DNA reads TGTGCCAGCAGCCAAATGTCTAGCGGGAGTGGGACCGGGGAGCTGTTTTTT. J is TRBJ2-2 and V is TRBV3-1 (or the pseudogene TRBV3-2); TRBD2 matches 10 bases. The germline CDR1 and CDR2 sequences are LGHDT and YNNKEL (reference sequence). This CDR3 has 17 residues. V lost 2 bases, J lost 5 bases, and 8 bases stayed unmatched.

The chain is built from TRBV19 and TRBJ2-7, with TRBD1 matching over 11 bases. The CDR3 is 14 amino acids. V trimming: 4 bases; J trimming: 3 bases; junction bases outside the gene matches: 2. CDR1 and CDR2 (germline): LNHDA, SQIVND (reference sequence). As DNA, the CDR3 is TGTGCCAGTAGTACCGGGACAGGGGGCTACGAGCAGTACTTC. It codes for CASSTGTGGYEQYF.

V and J are TRBV18 and TRBJ1-2; D possibly corresponds to TRBD1 (6 bases). The germline V gene encodes CDR1 KGHSH and CDR2 LQKENI. The length of the CDR3 is 16 residues. V was clipped by 2 bases and J by 5 bases, with 18 bases between them. DNA of the CDR3: TGTGCCAGCTCACCATCAGGGGACACAATCCCTTATGGCTACACCTTC. Translating it yields CASSPSGDTIPYGYTF. Looking up the rest from reference TRBV18 and TRBJ1-2 gives the full variable domain: NAGVMQNPRHLVRRRGQEARLRCSPMKGHSHVYWYRQLPEEGLKFMVYLQKENIIDESGMPKERFSAEFPKEGPSILRIQQVVRGDSAAYFCASSPSGDTIPYGYTFGSGTRLTVV.

For the CDR3, the DNA is TGTGCCAGCAGCTCGAGCATCTCTGGAAACACCATATATTTT. Translated, it gives CASSSSISGNTIYF. The chain has TRBV7-2 and TRBJ1-3; no firm D call. Germline loops: CDR1 SGHTA, CDR2 FQGNSA. This CDR3 is 14 amino acids long. The V gene lost 4 bases and the J gene lost 0 bases, with 7 bases spanning the gap. The whole variable domain, remainder taken from reference TRBV7-2 and TRBJ1-3, is GAGVSQSPSNKVTEKGKDVELRCDPISGHTALYWYRQSLGQGLEFLIYFQGNSAPDKSGLPSDRFSAERTGGSVSTLTIQRTQQEDSAVYLCASSSSISGNTIYFGEGSWLTVV.

This clone was counted between two and nine times. The chain couples TRBV4-1 to TRBJ1-2; unclear D gene. The CDR3 consists of 14 residues. Trimming pared 1 base from V and 0 bases from J, leaving 6 bases between. Germline V gives CDR1 MGHRA, CDR2 YSYEKL. This CDR3 is CASSQGLANYGYTF. DNA of the CDR3: TGCGCCAGCAGCCAAGGACTTGCTAACTATGGCTACACCTTC.

V is TRBV29-1 and J is TRBJ2-7; TRBD1 aligns across 9 bases. V lost 6 bases and J lost 2; bases outside the gene matches: 5. Germline V gene sequence: CDR1 SQVTM, CDR2 ANQGSEA. The length of the CDR3 is 13 residues. This CDR3 reads CSVTGTGTYEQYF. DNA for the CDR3: TGCAGCGTCACCGGGACAGGGACCTACGAGCAGTACTTC.

This chain joins TRBV6-2 or TRBV6-3 and TRBJ2-3; TRBD2 matches at 11 bases. CDR3 length: 17 amino acids. V was pared by 2 bases and J by 7 bases, with 11 bases of the junction left unmatched. Germline V gene lookup returns CDR1 MNHEY and CDR2 SVGEGT. As DNA, the CDR3 is TGTGCCAGCAGTTACGACTTACTAGCGGGAGTAGGGAATACGCAGTATTTT. Translated: CASSYDLLAGVGNTQYF.

The V call is TRBV24-1, the J call TRBJ1-1; 7 nucleotides line up with TRBD1. Germline CDR1 and CDR2: KGHDR and SFDVKD. V lost 3 bases to trimming and J lost 12 bases; unmatched junction nucleotides: 6. The CDR3 spans 12 residues. This CDR3 reads CATSDRTGVTFF. CDR3 sequence (DNA): TGTGCCACCAGTGATAGAACAGGGGTGACTTTCTTT.

This chain uses TRBV6-2 or TRBV6-3 with TRBJ2-7, with unresolved D. Per the germline V gene, CDR1 is MNHEY and CDR2 is SVGEGT. CDR3 length equals 12 residues. V lost 5 bases and J lost 6, with 11 bases in between. The CDR3 DNA reads as TGTGCCAGCAGTAACCAAGACCGCGAGCAGTACTTC. Its translation is CASSNQDREQYF.

V and J are TRBV19 and TRBJ1-2; D uncertain. The CDR3 totals 13 residues. V was shortened by 0 bases and J by 8 bases, with 10 bases between the two germline ends. CDR1 LNHDA and CDR2 SQIVND come from the germline V gene (reference sequence). DNA for the CDR3: TGTGCCAGTAGTATAGATCTGAGATTCGGCTACACCTTC. Its protein product is CASSIDLRFGYTF.

The V gene is TRBV6-1, the J gene TRBJ1-2; D is perhaps TRBD1 (5 bases). The germline CDR1 and CDR2 sequences are MNHNS and SASEGT. Trimming shortened V by 2 bases and J by 5 bases, and 9 bases separated the two germline ends. This CDR3 comprises 13 residues. As DNA, the CDR3 is TGTGCCAGCAGTGAATACGACAGTTATGGCTACACCTTC. Translated, it gives CASSEYDSYGYTF.

The chain links TRBV7-2 to TRBJ1-5; D gene uncertain. The CDR3 extends over 14 amino acids. Trimming removed 1 base at V and 0 bases at J, with 4 bases between. Germline V lookup: CDR1 SGHTA, CDR2 FQGNSA. Here the CDR3 reads CASSLGYSNQPQHF. As DNA, the CDR3 is TGTGCCAGCAGCTTAGGGTATAGCAATCAGCCCCAGCATTTT.

A note on this clone: This may come from a read error, since a much larger clone is one base off. This rearrangement joins TRBV7-2 to TRBJ2-5; unclear D gene. This CDR3 is built from 12 residues. Germline loops: CDR1 SGHTA, CDR2 FQGNSA. V lost 4 bases and J 0 bases, leaving 3 bases between the germline ends. In DNA, the CDR3 is TGTGCCAGCAGCTCGTACCAAGAGACCCAGTACTTC. This translates into CASSSYQETQYF.

This sequence joins TRBV7-2 and TRBJ2-7, with 10 bases identical to TRBD2. Germline V gives CDR1 SGHTA, CDR2 FQGNSA. The CDR3 is 15 residues long. V shed 8 bases, J shed 0 bases, and the junction held 7 bases outside the gene matches. For the CDR3, the DNA is TGTGCCAGCGGATCTAGCGGGGGACTCTCCTACGAGCAGTACTTC. As protein: CASGSSGGLSYEQYF.

The J gene is TRBJ1-3, the V gene TRBV9, with 9 bases identical to TRBD1. Per germline, CDR1 SGDLS and CDR2 YYNGEE. After removal of 4 bases from V and 8 bases from J, the junction contained 4 bases not matched to a gene. The CDR3 loop spans 13 amino acids. DNA for the CDR3: TGTGCCAGCAGCAGACAGGGGGTGGACACCATATATTTT. Its translation is CASSRQGVDTIYF.

The chain has TRBV3-1 (or the pseudogene TRBV3-2) and TRBJ2-7; a possible D gene is TRBD1 (6 bases). Trimming shortened V by 0 bases and J by 4 bases, and 13 bases separated the two germline ends. The CDR3 spans 15 residues. Germline V gives CDR1 LGHDT, CDR2 YNNKEL (reference sequence). In DNA form, the CDR3 reads TGTGCCAGCAGCCAAGATCTGGGGGCGCGGTACGAGCAGTACTTC. Amino acid sequence: CASSQDLGARYEQYF.

The chain uses TRBV3-1 (or the pseudogene TRBV3-2) and TRBJ1-4; D remains unclear. V lost 1 base and J 4 bases, leaving 7 bases between the germline ends. The CDR3 length is 14 residues. The germline V gene has CDR1 LGHDT and CDR2 YNNKEL (reference sequence). The CDR3 coding sequence is TGTGCCAGCAGCCAAGGGCGTTTTAATGAAAAACTGTTTTTT. Amino acids: CASSQGRFNEKLFF.

This clone was counted a single time. The J gene is TRBJ2-7, the V gene TRBV4-3; the D is unclear. The CDR3 extends over 14 amino acids. Trimming removed 0 bases at V and 3 bases at J, with 9 bases between. Looked up from germline, CDR1 is LGHNA and CDR2 is YSLEER. Written as DNA, the CDR3 is TGCGCCAGCAGCCAAGAAGTTGGCAGCTACGAGCAGTACTTC. This sequence encodes CASSQEVGSYEQYF.

The rearrangement joins TRBV20-1 to TRBJ2-5; D gene uncertain. The CDR3 sequence is 11 residues long. CDR1 DFQATT and CDR2 SNEGSKA come from the germline V gene (reference sequence). Trimming shortened V by 6 bases and J by 2 bases, and 7 bases separated the two germline ends. CDR3: CSARSQETQYF. In DNA form, the CDR3 reads TGCAGTGCCCGATCGCAAGAGACCCAGTACTTC.

V and J are TRBV18 and TRBJ1-1; tentatively, D is TRBD1 (5 bases). Germline lookup yields CDR1 KGHSH and CDR2 LQKENI. V gave up 2 bases and J gave up 11 bases, with 18 bases separating them. This CDR3 is 14 amino acids long. CDR3 sequence: CASSPGTTVNDAFF. CDR3 sequence (DNA): TGTGCCAGCTCACCAGGAACGACAGTGAATGACGCTTTCTTT.

The rearrangement joins TRBV18 to TRBJ1-1; D remains ambiguous. V lost 6 bases, J lost 3 bases, and 14 bases lay in between. The CDR3 is 14 residues long. The germline CDR1 and CDR2 sequences are KGHSH and LQKENI. The CDR3 region has the DNA TGTGCCAGCTCCCCAAGGGTTCGGGACACTGAAGCTTTCTTT. Translation: CASSPRVRDTEAFF.

This clone was counted once. The J gene is TRBJ1-2, the V gene TRBV27, with no clear D. The V and J ends lost 5 bases and 4 bases respectively, with 20 bases between them. The CDR3 totals 16 residues. Germline V gene data show CDR1 as MNHEY and CDR2 as SMNVEV (reference sequence). The CDR3 nucleotides are TGTGCCAGCAGTCTGGGCCCTGATGTACCTTTCTATGGCTACACCTTC. Translated, it gives CASSLGPDVPFYGYTF.

A word on this clone: Relative to the germline gene, one junction end is altered; a read error may explain this. This rearrangement joins TRBV18 to TRBJ2-1; tentatively, D is TRBD2 (5 bases). This CDR3 region has 13 residues. Germline CDR1 KGHSH, CDR2 LQKENI. The CDR3, as DNA: TGTGCCACCTCATTAAGGACTGACAATGAGCAGTTCTTC. Residues: CATSLRTDNEQFF.